This T cell receptor beta chain was retrieved from a study of blood T cells in healthy people across ages (dated by TCRdb to the mid-2010s). A note on the overall study: In model experiments, template switching captured roughly one uniquely barcoded TCR beta cDNA molecule for every two T cells. The study measured age-related changes in TCR beta repertoire diversity using deep sequencing normalized with unique cDNA molecular identifiers. Donors were grouped into four age groups: young (average roughly 15 years), middle-aged (less than 40), aged (approximately 67) and long-lived (just over 80). To avoid experimental bias, donors of different ages were spread randomly across the sequencing lanes. Using the same blood draw, the study looked at two additional independent replicas of 1 million unique cDNA reads for two donors, one aged 18 to 30 and the other aged 80 or older.

The method behind the library was 5' RACE. The sequencing machine was an Illumina HiSeq 2500. A second roughly 6 to 12 cycle PCR used a sample-barcoded 5' primer and a J-beta primer mix. A template-switch 5' adaptor carrying 12 random nucleotides introduced a unique molecular identifier onto each TCR beta cDNA molecule. Each sample yielded at least 2.5 million CDR3-containing paired-end reads. All of the RNA was converted into first-strand cDNA using the Mint cDNA synthesis kit, with a TRBC-specific oligonucleotide serving as the primer. Following uracil-DNA glycosylase treatment, all cDNA underwent a first 18-cycle PCR with the universal primers M1SS and BC2_uni_R. The published analysis was carried out like this. Each sample was normalized by randomly selecting 1 million high-quality reads, each carrying a distinct molecular identifier. Reads sharing molecular identifiers were discarded rather than binned into consensus sequences. MiTCR, set to a Q25 quality threshold and the strictest error-elimination algorithm, was used for CDR3 identification, clonotype clustering and error correction. A nonparametric unseen species model with Euler transformation was used to estimate a lower bound on total TCR beta diversity. The raw public reads went through TCRdb reprocessing: fastp at Q25, MiXCR clone calling, in-frame beta chains kept. CDR3 protein sequences are deduplicated, and each keeps its most common genes and DNA. The V and J calls shown here were made by TCRdb, not taken from the authors' results. The sample profile shows hundreds of thousands of distinct CDR3 sequences; more than 50% of them were found once. The ten largest clones capture around 25% of the sample.

The research as a whole found: As age increased, observed TCR beta diversity per million T cells dropped in a roughly linear way, and a significant reduction was already evident by age 40. Bulk unsorted PBMC profiling prevented conclusive comparison of naive and antigen-experienced compartments. Estimates of total diversity from one million sequenced T cells were regarded as lower bounds and underestimates. Compared with the aged group, more naive CD4+ T cells, fewer expanded clones and increased TCR diversity were shown by the long-lived group, suggesting age selection. Because donor CMV infection status was unknown, age-related changes in expanded clonotypes were potentially confounded. There was a strong correlation between observed TCR beta diversity and the percentage of naive T cells measured by flow cytometry.

Details on this clonotype: Its cognate antigen has yet to be identified. Within one base of it there is no much larger clone, and no base qualities were kept.

Systemically healthy Caucasian individuals from Russia, approximately 39 in total and aged roughly 6 to 95 years, were included as donors. About 9.6 milliliters of peripheral blood were collected from each donor into EDTA-treated Vacutainer tubes. Ficoll-Paque density-gradient centrifugation was used to isolate PBMCs, with at least 6 million per sample. Trizol reagent was used to extract total RNA from PBMCs, with at least 6 micrograms per sample. For every donor, an aliquot of PBMCs went through flow cytometry to measure the percentages of naive CD45RAhigh/CD27high T cells. The material sequenced was blood. The clonotype comes from a man between 40 and 49 years old in good health.

This receptor carries the CDR3 CASTRTYEQYF. Read as DNA, the sequence is TGTGCCAGCACTCGTACCTACGAGCAGTACTTC. The chain is assembled from TRBV7-2 and TRBJ2-7; the D gene lacks a confident call. Trimming at the junction amounts to 7 bases on V and 2 bases on J, and the germline ends lie 6 bases apart. Inclusive of the bounding cysteine and phenylalanine, the CDR3 is 11 residues long. Only the CDR3 DNA is retained, 33 bases long and in frame from the first base. As encoded in the germline V gene, CDR1 is SGHTA while CDR2 is FQGNSA.